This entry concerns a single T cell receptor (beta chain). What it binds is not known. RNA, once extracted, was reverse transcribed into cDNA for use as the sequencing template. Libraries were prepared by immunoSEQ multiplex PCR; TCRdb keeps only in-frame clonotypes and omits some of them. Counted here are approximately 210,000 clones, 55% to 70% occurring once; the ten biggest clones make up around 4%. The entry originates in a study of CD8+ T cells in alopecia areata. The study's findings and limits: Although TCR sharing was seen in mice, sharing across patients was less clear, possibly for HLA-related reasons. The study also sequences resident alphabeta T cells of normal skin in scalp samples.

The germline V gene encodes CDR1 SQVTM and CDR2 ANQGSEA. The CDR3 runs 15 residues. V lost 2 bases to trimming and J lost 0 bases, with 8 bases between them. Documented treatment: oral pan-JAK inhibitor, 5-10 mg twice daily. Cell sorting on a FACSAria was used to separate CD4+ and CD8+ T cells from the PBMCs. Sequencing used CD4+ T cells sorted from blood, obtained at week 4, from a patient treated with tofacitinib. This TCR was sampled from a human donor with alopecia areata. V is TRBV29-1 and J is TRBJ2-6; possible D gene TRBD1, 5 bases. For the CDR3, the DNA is TGCAGCGTTGAATTGGGGCCCTCTGGGGCCAACGTCCTGACTTTC. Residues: CSVELGPSGANVLTF.